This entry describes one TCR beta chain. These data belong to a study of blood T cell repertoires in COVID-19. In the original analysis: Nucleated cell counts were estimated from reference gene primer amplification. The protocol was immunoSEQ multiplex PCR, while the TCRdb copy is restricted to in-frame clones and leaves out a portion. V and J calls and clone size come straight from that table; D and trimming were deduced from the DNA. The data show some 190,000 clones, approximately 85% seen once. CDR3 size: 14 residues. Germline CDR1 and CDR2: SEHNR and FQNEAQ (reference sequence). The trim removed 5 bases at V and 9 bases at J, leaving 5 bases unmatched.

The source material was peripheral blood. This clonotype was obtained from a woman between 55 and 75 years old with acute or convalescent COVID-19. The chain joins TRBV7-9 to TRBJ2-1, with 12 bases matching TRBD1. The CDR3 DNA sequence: TGTGCCAGCAGCCCGGGACAGGGGGCCGGTGAGCAGTTCTTC. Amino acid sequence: CASSPGQGAGEQFF.